Each of the 13 T cell receptor beta chains below was sequenced from the same sample in a study of T cell responses to AZD1222 COVID-19 vaccine (TCRdb year 2021). Library preparation was by the immunoSEQ multiplex PCR assay. This immuneACCESS table, as held by TCRdb, lists in-frame sequences with V and J called but not all clones. Of the missing ones, under half trace to an unresolved V gene in checked studies; the others have no known cause. For this sample there are 77,000 or so clones; around 90% appear just once. The biggest ten clones account for under 7.5% of the sample. The sample's time point label, decoded: baseline before first vaccination. The treatment or condition label of this sample denotes: meningococcal conjugate vaccine given as trial control. Sequencing was performed on peripheral blood, taken on day 0 of MenACWY control vaccination. The source is an adult in good health.

This chain joins TRBV19 and TRBJ1-2; a weak D match, TRBD1 (5 bases). V shed 9 bases and J shed 2 bases, with 16 bases lying between them. Germline V gives CDR1 LNHDA, CDR2 SQIVND (reference sequence). CDR3 length: 14 residues. CDR3 nucleotides: TGTGCCAGCCAAAGCGGGACTGGGAACTATGGCTACACCTTC. Encoded protein: CASQSGTGNYGYTF.

The rearrangement links TRBV2 to TRBJ1-5, with 9 bases matching TRBD1. Germline-derived CDR1 and CDR2 are SNHLY and FYNNEI. V lost 8 bases and J lost 6; bases outside the gene matches: 5. The CDR3 loop spans 13 amino acids. The CDR3 protein is CASVGQGGQPQHF. CDR3 sequence (DNA): TGTGCCAGCGTGGGACAGGGAGGTCAGCCCCAGCATTTT.

This rearrangement joins TRBV20-1 to TRBJ1-4; no reliable D call. Trimming took 3 bases from V and 5 from J, leaving 4 bases between them. Germline V CDR1 and CDR2: DFQATT, SNEGSKA (reference sequence). This CDR3 has 11 residues. CDR3 nucleotide sequence: TGCAGTGCTAGGCCAAATGAAAAACTGTTTTTT. Its translation is CSARPNEKLFF.

The rearrangement links TRBV6-5 to TRBJ2-5; TRBD1 is a possible D gene (5 bases). The CDR3 is made up of 13 amino acids. CDR1 and CDR2 from the germline V gene are MNHEY and SVGAGI. Between the trimmed V and J ends, which lost 4 bases and 5 bases, there was a span of 11 bases. In nucleotides, the CDR3 is TGTGCCAGCAGTTTGCAGGGCGGCGAGACCCAGTACTTC. Protein sequence: CASSLQGGETQYF.

The V and J genes are TRBV5-1 and TRBJ1-1, with TRBD1 as a possible D gene (5 bases). The germline V gene has CDR1 SGHRS and CDR2 YFSETQ. The ends were cut back, 3 bases at V and 1 base at J, with 16 bases in the middle. The CDR3 runs to 16 residues. The CDR3 sequence is CASSSRLGAENTEAFF. CDR3 DNA: TGCGCCAGCAGCTCCCGGCTAGGGGCGGAGAACACTGAAGCTTTCTTT.

This clone was seen just once. V is TRBV3-1 (or the pseudogene TRBV3-2) and J is TRBJ2-7, with 12 bases identical to TRBD2. The CDR3 runs 15 residues. Trimming took 4 bases from V and 1 from J; bases not matched to a gene: 2. CDR1 and CDR2 from the germline V gene are LGHDT and YNNKEL (reference sequence). The CDR3 is CASSRGTSGSYEQYF. The DNA for the CDR3 is TGTGCCAGCAGCCGCGGGACTAGCGGGTCCTACGAGCAGTACTTC.

This chain joins TRBV9 and TRBJ1-2; weak D call: TRBD1 (5 bases). V lost 0 bases, J lost 2 bases, and 5 bases lay in between. Germline CDR1 is SGDLS and CDR2 is YYNGEE. The CDR3 has 13 residues. This chain's CDR3 is CASSVDRNYGYTF. The DNA of the CDR3 is TGTGCCAGCAGCGTAGACAGGAACTATGGCTACACCTTC.

The rearrangement joins TRBV11-2 to TRBJ1-3; D is uncertain. CDR3 length: 16 residues. V was shortened by 0 bases and J by 0 bases, with 9 bases between the two germline ends. Germline-derived CDR1 and CDR2 are SGHAT and FQNNGV. CDR3 protein: CASSLEPSSSGNTIYF. The CDR3 DNA reads TGTGCCAGCAGCTTAGAACCCTCCTCCTCTGGAAACACCATATATTTT.

The chain has TRBV7-3 and TRBJ2-3, with 9 bases aligning to TRBD1. The CDR3 runs 16 residues. V shed 5 bases and J 1 base; nucleotides not matched to a gene: 7. CDR1 is SGHTA, CDR2 FQGTGA, per germline. This CDR3 is CASSEHRGHRTDTQYF. CDR3 bases: TGTGCCAGCAGCGAGCACAGGGGGCATCGCACAGATACGCAGTATTTT.

The chain has TRBV10-3 and TRBJ2-7, with D unresolved. The CDR3 spans 13 residues. The V gene's germline CDR1 is ENHRY and CDR2 SYGVKD. V was shortened by 0 bases and J by 3 bases, with 6 bases between the two germline ends. In DNA form, the CDR3 reads TGTGCCATCAGTGAGTCTCGGCTCTACGAGCAGTACTTC. Protein product: CAISESRLYEQYF.

The sample holds a few counts of this clone. The V gene is TRBV6-5, the J gene TRBJ2-7, with D perhaps being TRBD1 or TRBD2 (6 bases each). V gave up 2 bases and J gave up 6 bases, with 20 bases separating them. Germline-derived CDR1 and CDR2 are MNHEY and SVGAGI. The CDR3 consists of 16 residues. Written as DNA, the CDR3 is TGTGCCAGCAGTTACCTCCAAGCCGGGGGCCTTAGCGAGCAGTACTTC. It codes for CASSYLQAGGLSEQYF.

The chain links TRBV5-4 to TRBJ1-4, with 8 bases lining up with TRBD1. Trimming took 1 base from V and 8 from J; bases not matched to a gene: 7. CDR3 length equals 15 residues. Per germline, CDR1 SGHNT and CDR2 YYREEE (reference sequence). DNA for the CDR3: TGTGCCAGCAGCTTGTTTGACAGGGGATCGGAAAAACTGTTTTTT. Translation gives CASSLFDRGSEKLFF.

The chain employs TRBV10-3 and TRBJ2-2; D may be TRBD2 (5 bases). This CDR3 contains 14 residues. Trimming took off 8 bases at V and 2 bases at J, with 12 bases between the two ends. In germline, CDR1 is ENHRY, CDR2 SYGVKD. CDR3 DNA: TGTGCCATCGGAGGTCAGAGCAACACCGGGGAGCTGTTTTTT. Protein sequence: CAIGGQSNTGELFF.